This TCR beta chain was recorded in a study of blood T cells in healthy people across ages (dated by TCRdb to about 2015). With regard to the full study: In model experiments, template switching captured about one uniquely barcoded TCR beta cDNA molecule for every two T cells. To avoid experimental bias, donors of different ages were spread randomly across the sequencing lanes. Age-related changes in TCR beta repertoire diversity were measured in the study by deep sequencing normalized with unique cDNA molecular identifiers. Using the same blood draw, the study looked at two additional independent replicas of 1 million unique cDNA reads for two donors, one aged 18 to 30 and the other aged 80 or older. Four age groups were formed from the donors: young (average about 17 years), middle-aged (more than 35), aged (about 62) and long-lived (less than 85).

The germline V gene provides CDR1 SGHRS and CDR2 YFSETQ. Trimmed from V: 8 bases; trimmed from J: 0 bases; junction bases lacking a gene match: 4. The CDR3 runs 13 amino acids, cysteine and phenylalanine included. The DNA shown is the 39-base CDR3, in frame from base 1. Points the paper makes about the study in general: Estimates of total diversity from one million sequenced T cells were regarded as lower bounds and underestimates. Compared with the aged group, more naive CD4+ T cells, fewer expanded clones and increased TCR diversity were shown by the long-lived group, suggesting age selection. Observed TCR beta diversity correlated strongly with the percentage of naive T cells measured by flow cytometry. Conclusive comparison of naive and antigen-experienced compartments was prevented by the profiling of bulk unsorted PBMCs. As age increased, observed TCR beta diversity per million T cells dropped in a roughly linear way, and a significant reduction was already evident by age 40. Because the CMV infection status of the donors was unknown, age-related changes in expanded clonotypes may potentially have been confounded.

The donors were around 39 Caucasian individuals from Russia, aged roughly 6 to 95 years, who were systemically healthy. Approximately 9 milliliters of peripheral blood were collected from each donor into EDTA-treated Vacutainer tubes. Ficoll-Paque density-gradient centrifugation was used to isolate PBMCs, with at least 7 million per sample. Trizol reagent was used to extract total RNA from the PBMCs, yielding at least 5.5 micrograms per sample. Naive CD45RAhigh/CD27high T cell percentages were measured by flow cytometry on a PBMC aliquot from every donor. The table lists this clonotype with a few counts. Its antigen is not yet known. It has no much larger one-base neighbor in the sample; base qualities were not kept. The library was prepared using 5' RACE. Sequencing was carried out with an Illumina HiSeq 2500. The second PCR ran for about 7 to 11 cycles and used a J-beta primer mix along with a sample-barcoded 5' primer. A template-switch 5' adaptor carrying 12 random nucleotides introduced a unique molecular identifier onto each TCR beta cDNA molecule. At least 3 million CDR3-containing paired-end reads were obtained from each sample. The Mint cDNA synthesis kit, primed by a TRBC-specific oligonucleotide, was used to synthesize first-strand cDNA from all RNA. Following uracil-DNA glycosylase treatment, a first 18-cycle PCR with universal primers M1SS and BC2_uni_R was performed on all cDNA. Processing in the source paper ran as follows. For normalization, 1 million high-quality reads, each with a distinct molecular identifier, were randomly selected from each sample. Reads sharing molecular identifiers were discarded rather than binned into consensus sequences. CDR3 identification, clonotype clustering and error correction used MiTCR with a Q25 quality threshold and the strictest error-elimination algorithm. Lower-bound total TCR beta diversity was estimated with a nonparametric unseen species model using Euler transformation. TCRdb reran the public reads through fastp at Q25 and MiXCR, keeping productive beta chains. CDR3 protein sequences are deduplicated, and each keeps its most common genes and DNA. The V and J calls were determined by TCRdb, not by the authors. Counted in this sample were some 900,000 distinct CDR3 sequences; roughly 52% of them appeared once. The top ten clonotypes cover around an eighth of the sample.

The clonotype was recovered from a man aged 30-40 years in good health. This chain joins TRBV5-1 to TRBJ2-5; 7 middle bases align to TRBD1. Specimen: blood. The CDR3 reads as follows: CASPTGDQETQYF. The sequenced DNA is TGCGCCAGTCCTACAGGGGACCAAGAGACCCAGTACTTC.